The 27 T cell receptor beta chains below were found in one sample sequenced in a study of T cell responses to AZD1222 COVID-19 vaccine. TCRdb keeps only in-frame clones here, not all; method: immunoSEQ multiplex PCR. The sample has under 110,000 clones; 85% to 90% are singletons. The sample was peripheral blood, taken on day 0 of AZD1222 vaccination. These receptors came from an adult in good health.

The chain recombines TRBV7-8 with TRBJ1-6, with D maybe TRBD1 (6 bases). Germline V gene data show CDR1 as SGHVS and CDR2 as FQNEAQ. The CDR3 contains 15 residues. The germline V and J ends were trimmed by 5 bases and 3 bases, with 11 bases remaining between them. The CDR3 coding sequence is TGTGCCAGCAGCCAAGAGACAGGCTATAATTCACCCCTCCACTTT. It specifies CASSQETGYNSPLHF.

This clone has a handful of counts. The CDR3 reads CASSYLGKGEHGYTF. The CDR3 DNA follows: TGTGCCAGCAGTTACTTGGGCAAGGGAGAGCATGGCTACACCTTC. This chain links TRBV6-5 with TRBJ1-2; no definite D call. The CDR3 has 15 amino acids. CDR1 is MNHEY and CDR2 is SVGAGI in the germline V gene. V dropped 1 base and J dropped 6 bases, with 15 bases sitting between them.

With regard to this clone: One end of the junction varies from germline; a read error may be responsible. This chain links TRBV7-2 with TRBJ2-2, with TRBD2 identical over 9 bases. CDR1 is SGHTA and CDR2 is FQGNSA in the germline V gene. There are 19 residues in the CDR3. CDR3 DNA: TGTGCCAGCAGCGTCTTATCAGGCGGGGCGGGAGGGAACGCCGGGGAGCTGTTTTTT. It codes for CASSVLSGGAGGNAGELFF.

The chain employs TRBV11-2 and TRBJ1-2; D call uncertain. Germline V CDR1 and CDR2: SGHAT, FQNNGV. This CDR3 comprises 12 residues. V was cut by 1 base and J by 8 bases, with 8 bases left in between. In DNA form, the CDR3 reads TGTGCCAGCAGCTTAGTAGGCGGAGGCTACACCTTC. Translation: CASSLVGGGYTF.

The rearrangement links TRBV7-2 to TRBJ2-7; a possible D gene is TRBD2 (6 bases). CDR1 is SGHTA and CDR2 is FQGNSA in the germline V gene. V shed 2 bases and J shed 2 bases, with 10 bases lying between them. CDR3 size: 14 residues. The chain's CDR3 is CASSLSEGPYEQYF. CDR3 DNA: TGTGCCAGCAGCTTATCGGAGGGTCCCTACGAGCAGTACTTC. The variable domain in full, with the rest retrieved from reference TRBV7-2 and TRBJ2-7, is GAGVSQSPSNKVTEKGKDVELRCDPISGHTALYWYRQSLGQGLEFLIYFQGNSAPDKSGLPSDRFSAERTGGSVSTLTIQRTQQEDSAVYLCASSLSEGPYEQYFGPGTRLTVT.

V gene TRBV2 combines with J gene TRBJ2-3; D may match TRBD1 or TRBD2 (5 bases each). Germline CDR1 is SNHLY and CDR2 is FYNNEI. V was pared by 4 bases and J by 4 bases, with 15 bases between. The CDR3 has 15 residues. The CDR3 sequence is CASSVRGDSSDTQYF. The CDR3 coding sequence is TGTGCCAGCAGTGTCCGGGGCGATAGCTCAGATACGCAGTATTTT.

This clone was detected once. V gene TRBV11-2 combines with J gene TRBJ2-2; TRBD1 agrees at 7 bases. Germline loops: CDR1 SGHAT, CDR2 FQNNGV. V lost 5 bases to trimming and J lost 4 bases; unmatched junction nucleotides: 7. The CDR3 is 15 residues long. The CDR3 sequence is CASSLSTGLTGELFF. The CDR3 nucleotides read TGTGCCAGCAGCCTATCGACAGGGCTCACCGGGGAGCTGTTTTTT.

The chain uses TRBV4-1 and TRBJ1-4; D is ambiguous. Trimming took off 0 bases at V and 11 bases at J, with 16 bases between the two ends. The CDR3 contains 15 residues. The V gene's germline CDR1 is MGHRA and CDR2 YSYEKL. Here the CDR3 reads CASSQEGAAAGKLFF. The DNA of the CDR3 is TGCGCCAGCAGCCAAGAAGGTGCGGCGGCGGGGAAACTGTTTTTT.

Only a few counts were recorded for this clone. The CDR3 DNA reads as TGTGCCAGCAGCTTGACTAGCTCAAGGCGCGAGCAGTACTTC. Translated, it gives CASSLTSSRREQYF. The gene calls are TRBV5-5 and TRBJ2-7; tentatively, D is TRBD2 (6 bases). Germline lookup yields CDR1 SGHKS and CDR2 YYEKEE (reference sequence). This CDR3 is 14 amino acids long. With 1 base removed from V and 6 bases from J, the gap between germline ends came to 14 bases.

The V and J genes are TRBV10-2 and TRBJ1-1; TRBD1 agrees at 7 bases. V shed 5 bases, J shed 1 base, and the junction held 4 bases outside the gene matches. Germline V gene sequence: CDR1 WSHSY, CDR2 SAAADI. The CDR3 spans 14 residues. The CDR3 reads CASSQTGKNTEAFF. In nucleotides, the CDR3 is TGCGCCAGCAGTCAGACAGGGAAGAACACTGAAGCTTTCTTT.

The table lists this clone with a count of one. The chain recombines TRBV9 with TRBJ2-2; 7 bases match TRBD1. The CDR3 spans 16 residues. Germline-derived CDR1 and CDR2 are SGDLS and YYNGEE. J was trimmed by 5 bases and V by 5 bases; bases with no gene match: 12. The DNA of the CDR3 is TGTGCCAGCAGTTCACAGAGGGGGCGCGGAACCGGGGAGCTGTTTTTT. Amino acids: CASSSQRGRGTGELFF.

This rearrangement joins TRBV9 to TRBJ1-2; D gene uncertain. CDR1 and CDR2 (germline): SGDLS, YYNGEE. The germline V and J ends were trimmed by 5 bases and 7 bases, with 18 bases remaining between them. The CDR3 totals 14 residues. The CDR3 sequence is CASSPSGPRGGYTF. The DNA of the CDR3 is TGTGCCAGCAGTCCTTCCGGGCCACGGGGTGGCTACACCTTC.

This clone has just one count. The chain carries TRBV7-9 and TRBJ1-2; 7 nucleotides agree with TRBD1. The trim removed 6 bases at V and 2 bases at J, leaving 9 bases unmatched. Germline V lookup: CDR1 SEHNR, CDR2 FQNEAQ (reference sequence). There are 15 residues in the CDR3. CDR3 in amino acids: CASRASGQANYGYTF. The DNA of the CDR3 is TGTGCCAGCAGGGCCTCTGGACAGGCGAACTATGGCTACACCTTC.

This rearrangement joins TRBV3-1 (or the pseudogene TRBV3-2) to TRBJ2-1, with TRBD2 matching over 11 bases. Germline trimming cut 4 bases from V and 5 bases from J; bases unmatched to any gene: 10. Germline V gives CDR1 LGHDT, CDR2 YNNKEL (reference sequence). The CDR3 runs 17 residues. The CDR3 DNA reads TGTGCCAGCAGCCGATCTCCGGGACTAGCGGTAGACAATGAGCAGTTCTTC. This gives the protein CASSRSPGLAVDNEQFF.

The V and J genes are TRBV12-5 and TRBJ2-1; 14 nucleotides agree with TRBD2. This CDR3 is 16 amino acids long. J lost 4 bases, V lost 6 bases, and 5 bases had no gene match. Germline V gene data show CDR1 as LGHNT and CDR2 as FRNRAP. The CDR3 DNA follows: TGTGCTAGTGGCCAGGGGACTAGCGGGAGTTACAATGAGCAGTTCTTC. Encoded protein: CASGQGTSGSYNEQFF.

The chain employs TRBV6-4 and TRBJ1-6; possible D gene TRBD1, 6 bases. The CDR3 loop spans 18 amino acids. V was trimmed by 2 bases and J by 5 bases, leaving 19 bases between them. CDR1 MRHNA and CDR2 SNTAGT come from the germline V gene. CDR3 protein: CASSDTRGPGTHNSPLHF. CDR3 bases: TGTGCCAGCAGTGACACTCGAGGTCCCGGGACACATAATTCACCCCTCCACTTT.

This sequence joins TRBV6-5 and TRBJ1-1; perhaps TRBD1 as D (6 bases). The CDR3 runs to 14 residues. The V end lost 5 bases, the J end lost 1 base, and 11 bases lay between the germline ends. Germline V gene data show CDR1 as MNHEY and CDR2 as SVGAGI. This CDR3 reads CASSTGTGNTEAFF. The CDR3 DNA is TGTGCCAGCAGTACAGGGACGGGGAACACTGAAGCTTTCTTT.

There are a few counts of this clone. This sequence joins TRBV12-2 and TRBJ2-7; the D segment call TRBD2 is taken from the table without a DNA check. TRBV12-2 is described as a pseudogene. The CDR3 covers 16 residues. The CDR3 DNA reads TGTGCAAGTCGCTTAGCGCTCGCGGGAGGGCCGAGGGAGCAGTACTTC. It encodes CASRLALAGGPREQYF.

The chain links TRBV27 to TRBJ2-7; TRBD1 matches at 9 bases. CDR1 and CDR2 from the germline V gene are MNHEY and SMNVEV (reference sequence). V was clipped by 4 bases and J by 4 bases; unmatched bases: 8. This CDR3 is built from 15 residues. CDR3 coding DNA: TGTGCCAGCAGTTCGTCCGGGACAGGGTCGTACGAGCAGTACTTC. It encodes CASSSSGTGSYEQYF.

The genes are TRBV6-5 and TRBJ2-7; the D is unclear. Looked up from germline, CDR1 is MNHEY and CDR2 is SVGAGI. Deletions cut 4 bases from V and 1 base from J, with 11 bases between. The CDR3 totals 14 residues. The CDR3 loop reads CASSSWTDSYEQYF. For the CDR3, the DNA is TGTGCCAGCAGTTCCTGGACGGATTCCTACGAGCAGTACTTC.

This chain uses TRBV25-1 with TRBJ1-1, with unresolved D. The ends were cut back, 3 bases at V and 11 bases at J, with 13 bases in the middle. There are 12 residues in the CDR3. CDR1 and CDR2 (germline): MGHDK, SYGVNS. CDR3 in amino acids: CASSESGSVAFF. CDR3 sequence (DNA): TGTGCCAGCAGTGAGTCGGGCAGTGTGGCTTTCTTT.

This clone was seen only once. This chain uses TRBV10-2 with TRBJ1-4; no clear D. This CDR3 is 11 amino acids long. The ends were cut back, 9 bases at V and 11 bases at J, with 13 bases in the middle. Germline lookup yields CDR1 WSHSY and CDR2 SAAADI. The DNA of the CDR3 is TGCGCCAGTGAAGAAGCGGCGAAACTGTTTTTT. Translation: CASEEAAKLFF.

This rearrangement joins TRBV30 to TRBJ1-6; a weak D match, TRBD1 (5 bases). This CDR3 contains 11 residues. V gave up 5 bases and J gave up 11 bases, with 10 bases separating them. Germline values: CDR1 GTSNPN, CDR2 SVGIG (reference sequence). DNA of the CDR3: TGTGCCTGGTCCCAAGGGGCACCCCTCCACTTT. Its protein product is CAWSQGAPLHF.

This clone was seen once. The V call is TRBV7-8, the J call TRBJ2-7; D possibly corresponds to TRBD2 (6 bases). V was shortened by 8 bases and J by 1 base, with 18 bases between the two germline ends. Germline lookup yields CDR1 SGHVS and CDR2 FQNEAQ. This CDR3 has 15 residues. The CDR3: CASGSGRRDSYEQYF. The DNA of the CDR3 is TGTGCCAGCGGTTCCGGACGGCGGGATTCCTACGAGCAGTACTTC. Full variable domain (rest looked up from reference TRBV7-8 and TRBJ2-7): GAGVSQSPRYKVAKRGQDVALRCDPISGHVSLFWYQQALGQGPEFLTYFQNEAQLDKSGLPSDRFFAERPEGSVSTLKIQRTQQEDSAVYLCASGSGRRDSYEQYFGPGTRLTVT.

J is TRBJ2-1 and V is TRBV7-2; 8 bases match TRBD2. CDR3 size: 15 residues. Germline V gene data show CDR1 as SGHTA and CDR2 as FQGNSA. The V and J ends lost 5 bases and 6 bases, in that order; junction bases with no gene match: 9. CDR3 DNA sequence: TGTGCCAGCAGCCCCCCCAGCGGGAGTTTCAATGAGCAGTTCTTC. It is translated as CASSPPSGSFNEQFF.

The chain employs TRBV12-3 or TRBV12-4 and TRBJ2-7; 9 bases line up with TRBD2. J gave up 5 bases and V 9 bases, and 8 bases lay outside the gene matches. The CDR3 consists of 13 residues. The CDR3 bases are TGTGCCAGTTCAATAGCGGGAGTGAACGAGCAGTACTTC. Encoded protein: CASSIAGVNEQYF.

V usage is TRBV14 and J usage is TRBJ1-4, with 7 bases matching TRBD1. Trimming took 4 bases from V and 8 from J; bases not matched to a gene: 13. Looked up from germline, CDR1 is SGHDN and CDR2 is FVKESK. CDR3 length equals 16 residues. The CDR3, as DNA: TGTGCCAGCAGCCCTCTTGGGACAGCCACGGGGGAAAAACTGTTTTTT. Translating gives CASSPLGTATGEKLFF.